This is a list of T cell receptor beta chains from one sample in a study of technical replicates of blood from a few donors. Method: immunoSEQ multiplex PCR; TCRdb's copy keeps in-frame clones and lacks some. The sample shows about 72,000 clones, 80% to 95% of them seen only once. Sequencing was performed on T cells isolated from PBMCs. All receptors come from a human donor in good health. The CDR3 runs from the conserved cysteine through the conserved F or W. D genes are given only for firm matches. Size values are once, few and many counts, or a class for expanded clones, and some rows have none.

.,TRBJ2-7,.,17,TRBV21-1,TGTGCCAGCAGCAACCTGACTAGCGGTATTCACAACTACGAGCAGTACTTC,CASSNLTSGIHNYEQYF
TRBD2,TRBJ2-5,.,15,TRBV5-6,TGTGCCAGCAGTTCACTAGCGGGAGACCCTCGGACCCAGTACTTC,CASSSLAGDPRTQYF
TRBD1,TRBJ2-6,.,15,TRBV30,TGTGCCTGGAGTTTAGGGGGCTATGGGGCCAACGTCCTGACTTTC,CAWSLGGYGANVLTF
.,TRBJ1-1,.,12,TRBV10-3,TGTGCCATCAGTAGCGGACAGTCTGAAGCTTTCTTT,CAISSGQSEAFF
.,TRBJ2-7,.,15,TRBV4-3,TGCGCCAGCAGCCAAGAATGGGGACTGGACTACGAGCAGTACTTC,CASSQEWGLDYEQYF
TRBD2,TRBJ2-3,.,15,TRBV7-2,TGTGCCAGCAGCTTGTCGAGCGGGAGGGCTGATACGCAGTATTTT,CASSLSSGRADTQYF
TRBD2,TRBJ2-5,.,14,TRBV28,TGTGCCAGCAACGAACTAGCGGGAGGTGAGACCCAGTACTTC,CASNELAGGETQYF
.,TRBJ2-7,once,13,TRBV6-6,TGTGCCAGCAGTCTTTATAGCGAGAGGGAGCAGTACTTC,CASSLYSEREQYF
.,TRBJ2-3,.,14,TRBV15,TGTGCCACCAGCAGATACAGGGAGTTGGATACGCAGTATTTT,CATSRYRELDTQYF
.,TRBJ1-1,.,14,TRBV10-2,TGCGCCAGCAGTCGAGAGACAGCCCGATTTGAAGCTTTCTTT,CASSRETARFEAFF
TRBD1,TRBJ2-7,.,15,TRBV7-3,TGTGCCAGCAGTGCATCCGGGACAGGGCGATACGAGCAGTACTTC,CASSASGTGRYEQYF
.,TRBJ1-5,.,14,TRBV6-6,TGTGCCAGCAGTCCCGTCGGGGGGCTCCGGCCCCAGCATTTT,CASSPVGGLRPQHF
.,TRBJ1-2,.,12,TRBV19,TGTGCCAGCCACAGGAGAAACTATGGCTACACCTTC,CASHRRNYGYTF
TRBD1,TRBJ1-4,.,14,TRBV25-1,TGTGCCAGCAGTTTCAGGGGGCTGGGTGAAAAACTGTTTTTT,CASSFRGLGEKLFF
.,TRBJ2-6,.,15,TRBV1,TGCACCAGCAGCTCGGGACTCTCTGGGGCCAACGTCCTGACTTTC,CTSSSGLSGANVLTF
TRBD1,TRBJ1-5,.,13,TRBV2,TGTGCCAGCAGTACAGGGGGCAATCAGCCCCAGCATTTT,CASSTGGNQPQHF
TRBD1,TRBJ2-3,.,15,TRBV5-1,TGCGCCAGCAGCCCGTGGACAGGGGCCACAGATACGCAGTATTTT,CASSPWTGATDTQYF
.,TRBJ1-1,.,15,TRBV6-5,TGTGCCAGCAGTTACTCGAGGCGGGGGAACACTGAAGCTTTCTTT,CASSYSRRGNTEAFF
.,TRBJ2-5,once,12,TRBV6-5,TGTGCCAGCAGACCCAACTGGGAGACCCAGTACTTC,CASRPNWETQYF
TRBD2,TRBJ2-7,.,15,TRBV5-1,TGCGCCAGCAGCTTGACGGCTAGCGGTACCTACGAGCAGTACTTC,CASSLTASGTYEQYF
.,TRBJ1-1,.,14,TRBV10-3,TGTGCCATCAAAAGGGGTATTATGAACACTGAAGCTTTCTTT,CAIKRGIMNTEAFF
.,TRBJ1-1,.,13,TRBV19,TGTGCCAGTAGTATTGAGGGCAACACTGAAGCTTTCTTT,CASSIEGNTEAFF